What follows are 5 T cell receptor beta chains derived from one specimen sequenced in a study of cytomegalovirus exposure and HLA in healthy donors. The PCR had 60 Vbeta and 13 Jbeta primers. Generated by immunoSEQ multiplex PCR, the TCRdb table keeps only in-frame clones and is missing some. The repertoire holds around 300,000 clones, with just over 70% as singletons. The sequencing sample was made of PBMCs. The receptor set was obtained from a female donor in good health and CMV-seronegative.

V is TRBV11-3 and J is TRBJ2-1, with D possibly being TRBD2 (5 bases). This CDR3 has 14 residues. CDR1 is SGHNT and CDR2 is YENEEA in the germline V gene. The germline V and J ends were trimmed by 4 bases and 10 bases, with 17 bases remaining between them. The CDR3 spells CASSSREYRKEQFF. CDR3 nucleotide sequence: TGTGCCAGCAGCTCGAGGGAGTATCGGAAGGAGCAGTTCTTC.

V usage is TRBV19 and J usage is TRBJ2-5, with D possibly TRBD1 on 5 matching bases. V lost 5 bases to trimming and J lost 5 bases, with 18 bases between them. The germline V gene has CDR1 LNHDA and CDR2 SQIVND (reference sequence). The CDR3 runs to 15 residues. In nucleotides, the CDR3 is TGTGCCAGTAGTGCCGGTGTGGCAGGGTGGGAGACCCAGTACTTC. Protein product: CASSAGVAGWETQYF.

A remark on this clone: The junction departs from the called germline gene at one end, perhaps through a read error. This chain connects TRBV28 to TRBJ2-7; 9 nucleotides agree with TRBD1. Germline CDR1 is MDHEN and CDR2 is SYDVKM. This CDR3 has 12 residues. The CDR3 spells CASSVLPGQGHF. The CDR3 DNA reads TGTGCCAGCAGTGTCCTCCCGGGACAGGGCCACTTC.

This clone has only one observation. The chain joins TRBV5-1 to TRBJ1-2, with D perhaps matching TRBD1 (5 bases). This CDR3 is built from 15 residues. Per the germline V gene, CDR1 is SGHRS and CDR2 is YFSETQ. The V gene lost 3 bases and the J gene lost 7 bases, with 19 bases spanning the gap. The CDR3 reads CASSSGAAELGGYTF. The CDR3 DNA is TGCGCCAGCAGCTCTGGGGCGGCGGAGCTTGGTGGCTACACCTTC.

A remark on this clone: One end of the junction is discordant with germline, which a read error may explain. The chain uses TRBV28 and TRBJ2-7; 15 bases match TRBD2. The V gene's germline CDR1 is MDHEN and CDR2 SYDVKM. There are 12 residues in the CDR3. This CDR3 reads CASSLGLAGGSF. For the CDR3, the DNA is TGTGCCAGCAGTCTAGGACTAGCGGGAGGGAGCTTC.